The sequence of this TCR beta chain was determined in a study of cytomegalovirus exposure and HLA in healthy donors. Trimming cost V 0 bases and J 4 bases, with 10 bases left between them. The CDR3 is 14 amino acids. From germline, CDR1 is SGDLS and CDR2 YYNGEE. The PCR made use of 60 Vbeta and 13 Jbeta primers. As handled by the study authors: Later work found around 85 million unique TCR beta chains, with 9.5 million to 14 million shared. This table comes from immunoSEQ multiplex PCR, and its TCRdb copy is limited to in-frame clones, with some not included. The V and J calls and clone size were taken over from that table, and D and trimming were inferred from the DNA. Here the sample spans more than 95,000 clones, 64% being singletons. This clone was recorded only once. Its target is unknown. General study findings and limits: There were several of the most significant clusters that appeared linked to common viral pathogens in a later analysis.

This clonotype originated in a man in his sixties in good health and CMV-seronegative. The J gene is TRBJ1-1, the V gene TRBV9; D possibly corresponds to TRBD1 (6 bases). The specimen sequenced was PBMCs. The CDR3 DNA follows: TGTGCCAGCAGCGTAGAGGGAGGGGGCACTGAAGCTTTCTTT. It encodes CASSVEGGGTEAFF.